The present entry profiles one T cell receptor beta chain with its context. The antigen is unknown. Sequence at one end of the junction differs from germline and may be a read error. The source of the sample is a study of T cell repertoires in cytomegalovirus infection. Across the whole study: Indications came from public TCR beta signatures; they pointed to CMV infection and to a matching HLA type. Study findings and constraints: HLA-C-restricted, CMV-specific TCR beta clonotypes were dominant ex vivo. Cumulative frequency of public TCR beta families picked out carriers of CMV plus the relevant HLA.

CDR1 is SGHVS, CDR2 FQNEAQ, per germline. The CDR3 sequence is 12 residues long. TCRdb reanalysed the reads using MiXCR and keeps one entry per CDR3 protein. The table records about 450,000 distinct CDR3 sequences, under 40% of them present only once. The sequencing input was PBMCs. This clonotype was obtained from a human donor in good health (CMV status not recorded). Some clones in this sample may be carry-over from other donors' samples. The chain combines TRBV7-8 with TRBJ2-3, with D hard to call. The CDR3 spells CASSLGGRTLYF. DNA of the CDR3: TGTGCCAGCAGCTTAGGAGGTAGAACGCTGTATTTT.